There are a few counts of the clone carrying this T cell receptor beta chain. Its target is not known. The CDR3 length is 12 residues. The V and J ends lost 5 bases and 7 bases respectively, with 12 bases between them. These data come from a study of blood T cells in healthy people across ages. Findings of the study overall: Naive T cell percentage showed a strong correlation with TCR beta diversity. TCR beta diversity, measured per million T cells, fell in a roughly linear way with age.

Using a J-beta primer mix together with a sample-barcoded 5' primer, a second PCR was run for about 6 to 12 cycles. Each cDNA molecule was tagged by a template-switch adaptor with 12 random nucleotides. Each CDR3 protein is one row after TCRdb ran MiXCR on the 5' RACE reads. This sample carries about 1.8 million distinct CDR3 sequences, around half of them seen once, and the ten largest clones take over 2%. This TCR came from a woman aged 40 to 55 in good health. The chain uses TRBV12-3 or TRBV12-4 and TRBJ2-7; the D gene could be TRBD1 or TRBD2 (6 bases each). The sample consisted of blood. The chain's CDR3 is CASSQGTSEQYF. CDR3 DNA sequence: TGTGCCAGCAGTCAGGGGACTTCGGAGCAGTACTTC.